This T cell receptor (beta chain) was sequenced during a study of shared clonotypes between healthy human individuals. Study details: Donors consisted of a couple of women and a few men between 18 and 49.

This CDR3 comprises 18 residues. The V segment lost 10 bases and the J segment 6 bases; nucleotides outside the gene matches: 20. The germline gives CDR1 MDHEN, CDR2 SYDVKM. Regarding the study as a whole: On the whole, naive subsets had larger estimated richness than memory subsets had.

Here immunoSEQ multiplex PCR was the method, and the copy in TCRdb shows in-frame clones only, minus some. This table has 780,000 or so clones, roughly two thirds appearing once. In regard to this clone: Its antigen is not identified.

Partitioning of CD4+ cells yielded a CD45RA+ naive subset and a CD45RA-negative memory subset. The sequence was obtained from a woman in her twenties or thirties in good health. The V call is TRBV28, the J call TRBJ2-3; the match to TRBD2 covers 12 bases. Specimen: memory CD4+ T cells sorted from blood. The subset was: CD45RA-negative fraction. This CDR3 is CATLPPGLAGFKRDTQYF. CDR3 coding DNA: TGTGCCACCCTTCCCCCTGGACTAGCGGGATTTAAGCGGGATACGCAGTATTTT.